A single sample gave rise to the 18 T cell receptor beta chains below, sequenced in a study of PD-1 blockade in classical Hodgkin lymphoma. The assay was immunoSEQ multiplex PCR, and TCRdb's table has in-frame clones only and misses some. The repertoire consists of 20,000 to 25,000 clones, with roughly 86% occurring once and the leading ten covering more than 20%. Time point meaning: cycle 4 day 1 (C4D1), after five to seven weeks of nivolumab. Each of the patients experienced relapse following autologous stem cell transplantation, and their brentuximab vedotin exposure differed. The starting material was peripheral blood mononuclear cells (PBMCs), obtained before the fourth cycle of nivolumab. These receptor sequences come from a human donor with classical Hodgkin lymphoma.

This clone is labeled large. The chain combines TRBV7-9 with TRBJ2-2, with D perhaps given as TRBD1 or TRBD2 (5 bases each). The CDR3 loop spans 14 amino acids. V dropped 3 bases and J dropped 11 bases, with 16 bases sitting between them. CDR1 is SEHNR, CDR2 FQNEAQ, per germline (reference sequence). The CDR3 here is CASSFVQTGGELFF. The CDR3 coding sequence is TGTGCCAGCAGCTTCGTACAAACAGGAGGCGAGCTGTTTTTT.

This sequence joins TRBV4-1 and TRBJ2-1; D remains unclear. The germline V and J ends were trimmed by 1 base and 6 bases, with 7 bases remaining between them. Germline CDR1 reads MGHRA; CDR2 reads YSYEKL. The CDR3 contains 13 residues. The DNA of the CDR3 is TGCGCCAGCAGCCAAGTCATGAGCAATGAGCAGTTCTTC. This translates into CASSQVMSNEQFF.

This clone came up a few times. The chain employs TRBV5-1 and TRBJ2-5, with D tentatively TRBD1 or TRBD2 (5 bases each). CDR1 SGHRS and CDR2 YFSETQ come from the germline V gene. The CDR3 consists of 15 residues. V dropped 0 bases and J dropped 5 bases, with 14 bases sitting between them. The CDR3 coding sequence is TGCGCCAGCAGCTTGGCCGGGACCCGAGCTGAGACCCAGTACTTC. Translated, it gives CASSLAGTRAETQYF.

In its sample, this clone was seen once. The V gene is TRBV11-2, the J gene TRBJ1-1, with D maybe TRBD1 (5 bases). This CDR3 region has 17 residues. Looked up from germline, CDR1 is SGHAT and CDR2 is FQNNGV. V was trimmed by 3 bases and J by 0 bases, leaving 17 bases between them. The CDR3, as DNA: TGTGCCAGCAGCTTGGGGCAGGGTATAATAATGAACACTGAAGCTTTCTTT. It specifies CASSLGQGIIMNTEAFF.

The gene calls are TRBV7-9 and TRBJ2-1; 10 nucleotides match TRBD2. Germline CDR1 is SEHNR and CDR2 is FQNEAQ (reference sequence). V lost 10 bases, J lost 6 bases, and 6 bases stayed unmatched. The CDR3 is made up of 13 amino acids. The CDR3, as DNA: TGTGCCATCCAAGGGACTAGCGTCAATGAGCAGTTCTTC. Protein: CAIQGTSVNEQFF.

This chain uses TRBV28 with TRBJ2-5, with unresolved D. V was shortened by 2 bases and J by 0 bases, with 4 bases between the two germline ends. The CDR3 has 13 residues. CDR1 MDHEN and CDR2 SYDVKM come from the germline V gene. As DNA, the CDR3 is TGTGCCAGCAGTTTAGGCAACCAAGAGACCCAGTACTTC. Translation: CASSLGNQETQYF.

This chain connects TRBV19 to TRBJ2-5, with D hard to call. The CDR3 totals 12 residues. Germline V gives CDR1 LNHDA, CDR2 SQIVND (reference sequence). V lost 3 bases to trimming and J lost 6 bases, with 8 bases between them. The CDR3 sequence: CASSMDSKTQYF. In DNA form, the CDR3 reads TGTGCCAGTAGTATGGATTCGAAGACCCAGTACTTC.

This clone appeared once. V and J are TRBV2 and TRBJ1-2; D uncertain. Trimming took off 4 bases at V and 5 bases at J, with 5 bases between the two ends. This CDR3 contains 11 residues. CDR1 and CDR2 from the germline V gene are SNHLY and FYNNEI. The CDR3 nucleotides are TGTGCCAGCAGTGGAAGATATGGCTACACCTTC. Its translation is CASSGRYGYTF.

The genes are TRBV6-6 and TRBJ1-4; tentative D call: TRBD1 (6 bases). CDR1 is MNHNY, CDR2 SVGAGI, per germline (reference sequence). Trimming took 7 bases from V and 2 from J, leaving 14 bases between them. The CDR3 contains 15 residues. The CDR3 region is CASTTGGGTNEKLFF. The DNA for the CDR3 is TGTGCCAGCACCACCGGGGGGGGCACTAATGAAAAACTGTTTTTT.

This sequence joins TRBV5-1 and TRBJ1-1, with a tentative D call TRBD1 (6 bases). The CDR3 runs 14 residues. Per germline, CDR1 SGHRS and CDR2 YFSETQ. The V gene lost 3 bases and the J gene lost 6 bases, with 15 bases spanning the gap. CDR3 in amino acids: CASSSQGLRAEAFF. Written as DNA, the CDR3 is TGCGCCAGCAGCTCCCAGGGGTTACGAGCTGAAGCTTTCTTT.

The chain carries TRBV4-2 and TRBJ2-3; 11 bases are a match to TRBD2. Germline lookup yields CDR1 LGHNA and CDR2 YNFKEQ. V trimming: 0 bases; J trimming: 7 bases; junction bases outside the gene matches: 6. There are 16 residues in the CDR3. The CDR3 reads CASSQDSGGAGNTQYF. The CDR3 DNA follows: TGTGCCAGCAGCCAAGATAGCGGGGGGGCGGGGAATACGCAGTATTTT.

The gene calls are TRBV18 and TRBJ2-1; D is perhaps TRBD2 (5 bases). Trimming left V 10 bases short and J 5 bases short, with 18 bases between. The CDR3 is made up of 14 amino acids. Looked up from germline, CDR1 is KGHSH and CDR2 is LQKENI. This chain's CDR3 is CANSPKDSNNEQFF. The CDR3 nucleotides are TGTGCCAACTCCCCGAAGGACTCTAACAATGAGCAGTTCTTC.

This rearrangement joins TRBV6-5 to TRBJ2-5; 8 nucleotides match TRBD1. Germline V gives CDR1 MNHEY, CDR2 SVGAGI. This CDR3 contains 13 residues. With 6 bases clipped from V and 2 bases from J, the junction kept 2 bases outside the gene matches. The CDR3 is CASRRTGQETQYF. The CDR3 nucleotides read TGTGCCAGCAGACGGACAGGGCAAGAGACCCAGTACTTC.

The chain links TRBV11-2 to TRBJ2-7, with 8 nucleotides matching TRBD1. Trimming took 4 bases from V and 5 from J; bases not matched to a gene: 7. Germline lookup yields CDR1 SGHAT and CDR2 FQNNGV. The CDR3 sequence is 14 residues long. CDR3 sequence reads: CASSSAGTGHEQYF. The CDR3 DNA is TGTGCCAGCAGCTCCGCCGGGACAGGCCACGAGCAGTACTTC.

In this sample, this clone turned up once. V gene TRBV11-2 combines with J gene TRBJ1-1; tentative D call: TRBD1 (5 bases). The CDR3 extends over 17 amino acids. Between the trimmed V and J ends, which lost 5 bases and 4 bases, there was a span of 23 bases. Germline CDR1 SGHAT, CDR2 FQNNGV. The CDR3 here is CASSHFGWGGLLTEAFF. CDR3 coding DNA: TGTGCCAGCAGCCACTTCGGCTGGGGGGGTCTCCTCACTGAAGCTTTCTTT.

CDR3 DNA sequence: TGTGCCAGCAGCTTTACAGGGGGCGCCCGGGCTGGCTACACCTTC. This gives the protein CASSFTGGARAGYTF. The rearrangement joins TRBV5-6 to TRBJ1-2, with 9 bases that match TRBD1. The length of the CDR3 is 15 residues. Germline CDR1 SGHDT, CDR2 YYEEEE. The trim removed 2 bases at V and 7 bases at J, leaving 9 bases unmatched.

V gene TRBV19 combines with J gene TRBJ2-5; TRBD1 matches at 8 bases. The CDR3 sequence is 14 residues long. The ends lost 1 base at V and 3 bases at J; junction bases unmatched: 1. CDR1 is LNHDA and CDR2 is SQIVND in the germline V gene (reference sequence). The CDR3 protein is CASSIGQGKETQYF. The CDR3 region has the DNA TGTGCCAGTAGTATAGGACAGGGGAAAGAGACCCAGTACTTC.

The chain couples TRBV7-9 to TRBJ1-2; D is ambiguous. The V gene lost 5 bases and the J gene lost 7 bases, with 20 bases spanning the gap. CDR1 is SEHNR and CDR2 is FQNEAQ in the germline V gene (reference sequence). The CDR3 extends over 15 amino acids. The CDR3 region is CASSGILDPSAGYTF. The CDR3 DNA follows: TGTGCCAGCAGCGGGATTCTAGACCCCTCGGCTGGCTACACCTTC. The full variable domain, in which reference TRBV7-9 and TRBJ1-2 provide the parts outside the CDR3, is DTGVSQNPRHKITKRGQNVTFRCDPISEHNRLYWYRQTLGQGPEFLTYFQNEAQLEKSRLLSDRFSAERPKGSFSTLEIQRTEQGDSAMYLCASSGILDPSAGYTFGSGTRLTVV.